The T cell receptor beta chain under discussion was sequenced for a study of identical twins. This clonotype is a singleton in its sample. Germline assignment: CDR1 SNHLY and CDR2 FYNNEI. The length of the CDR3 is 11 residues. The V end lost 3 bases, the J end lost 5 bases, and 4 bases lay between the germline ends. TCRdb called the 5' RACE reads again in MiXCR, with one record for every CDR3 protein. The profile shows 400,000 to 550,000 distinct CDR3 sequences, around 20% of them singletons. A further study also used this sample, focusing on T cells expressing NK-cell markers.

The V call is TRBV2, the J call TRBJ2-5; D is unclear. The sequencing sample was made of CD4+ T cells sorted from blood. The origin of this receptor is a woman aged 18-29 years in good health. This CDR3 is CASSDSETQYF. The CDR3 coding sequence is TGTGCCAGCAGTGATTCGGAGACCCAGTACTTC. The whole variable domain, filled in from reference TRBV2 and TRBJ2-5, reads EPEVTQTPSHQVTQMGQEVILRCVPISNHLYFYWYRQILGQKVEFLVSFYNNEISEKSEIFDDQFSVERPDGSNFTLKIRSTKLEDSAMYFCASSDSETQYFGPGTRLLVL.